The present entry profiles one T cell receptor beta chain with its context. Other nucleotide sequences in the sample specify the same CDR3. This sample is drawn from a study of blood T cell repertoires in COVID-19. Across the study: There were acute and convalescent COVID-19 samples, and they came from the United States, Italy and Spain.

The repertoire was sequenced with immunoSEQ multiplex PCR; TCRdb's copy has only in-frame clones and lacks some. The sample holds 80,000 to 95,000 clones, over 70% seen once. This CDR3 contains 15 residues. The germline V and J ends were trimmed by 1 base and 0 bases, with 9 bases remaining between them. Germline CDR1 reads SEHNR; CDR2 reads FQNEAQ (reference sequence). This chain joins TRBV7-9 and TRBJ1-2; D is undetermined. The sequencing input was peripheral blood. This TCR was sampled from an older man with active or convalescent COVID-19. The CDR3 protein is CASSLDQLANYGYTF. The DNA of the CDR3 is TGTGCCAGCAGCTTAGACCAACTAGCTAACTATGGCTACACCTTC.